What follows is one TCR beta chain and its context. The antigen is not known. This specimen belongs to a study of graft-versus-host responses after intestinal transplantation. Looking at the study overall: Recipients were given multivisceral, liver-intestinal, or isolated intestinal transplants. Tacrolimus plus steroids were given to all recipients for about 3 years, preceded by anti-thymocyte globulin induction. Study outcomes and limitations: High graft-versus-host to host-versus-graft clonal ratios were seen in allografts of patients with graft-donor T cell macrochimerism. Detected in recipient marrow were GvH clones, some of which were first observed in ileum or blood.

Some clones are missing from TCRdb's copy, which holds only in-frame ones; the method was immunoSEQ multiplex PCR. The table lists 15,000 to 20,000 clones, 90% of them singletons. The CDR3 contains 12 residues. The germline V gene has CDR1 LNHNV and CDR2 YYDKDF (reference sequence). V was trimmed by 3 bases and J by 3 bases, leaving 6 bases between them. Sequencing was performed on PBMCs, taken 350 to 400 days after transplant. This sequence originates from a human patient who received an intestinal transplant, so some T cells may come from the graft donor. The gene calls are TRBV15 and TRBJ2-7; no clear D. CDR3 residues: CATSRAYYEQYF. The CDR3 region has the DNA TGTGCCACCAGCAGGGCGTACTACGAGCAGTACTTC.